This TCR beta chain was identified in a study of T cells in Graves' hyperthyroidism and ophthalmopathy. Using RNA transcripts as the source, TCR beta CDR3 regions were amplified. First-round RT-PCR targeting the TCR CDR3 was performed with the HTBI primer set. TCRdb redid the calling of the multiplex PCR reads with MiXCR, one entry per CDR3 protein. Here the sample spans about 210,000 distinct CDR3 sequences, around 20% being singletons. Newly diagnosed hyperthyroidism patients aged 18 to 65 years had disease lasting under 2 months. Any patient presenting with uncontrolled infection, other autoimmune disease, pregnancy or lactation was left out. Diagnostic assessment was based on clinical symptoms, serum thyroxine and TRAb, thyroid ultrasound and orbital computed tomography. This clonotype was counted many times. This TCR was recovered from a man aged 40-49 years with Graves' hyperthyroidism. Sequenced material: blood.

The CDR3 loop is CASSEWTSGVVGELFF. CDR3 in DNA: TGTGCCAGCAGTGAATGGACTAGCGGGGTCGTCGGGGAGCTGTTTTTT. J is TRBJ2-2 and V is TRBV6-1, with 12 nucleotides matching TRBD2. The CDR3 contains 16 residues. From germline, CDR1 is MNHNS and CDR2 SASEGT. With V trimmed by 2 bases and J by 7 bases, 5 bases remained unmatched.